This TCR beta chain was retrieved from a study of beta chain features in type 1 diabetes. Study-wide points: Insertion counts at VDJ junctions were lower in type 1 diabetes patients, who also showed more deletions there. Comparison showed that naive, central memory and Treg TCRB repertoires appeared more similar among patients than among healthy donors.

Using CD45RO/CCR7/CD25/CD127/CD95/CD27, CD4+ naive, central memory, regulatory and stem cell-like memory cells were sorted. As every portion of the isolated RNA was reverse transcribed, the sequencing read expressed TCRB transcripts. Repertoires were generated with immunoSEQ multiplex PCR, while TCRdb's copy carries only in-frame clones and drops some. Counted here are around 290,000 clones, 8% occurring once; the ten biggest clones make up more than 0.8%. From germline, CDR1 is MNHEY and CDR2 SVGAGI. This CDR3 is 13 amino acids long. V shed 2 bases and J shed 3 bases, with 8 bases lying between them. This clone turned up a few times. The antigen remains undetermined.

The rearrangement links TRBV6-5 to TRBJ2-7; no reliable D call. This receptor was identified in a woman aged 18-29 years in good health. The sequencing sample was made of central memory CD4+ T cells from blood. The CDR3 DNA is TGTGCCAGCAGTTACGGCAGCGTCTACGAGCAGTACTTC. Translated, it gives CASSYGSVYEQYF.